These 16 T cell receptor beta chains originate from one sample sequenced in a study of control samples from healthy donors and cancer patients. Sequencing used immunoSEQ multiplex PCR; TCRdb keeps in-frame clones, though not all of them. The table shows roughly 150,000 clones, with roughly 92% occurring only once. The sequenced material came from blood. The receptors were sampled from a young woman in good health.

V and J are TRBV5-4 and TRBJ2-1, with 14 bases that match TRBD2. J was trimmed by 0 bases and V by 4 bases; bases with no gene match: 3. The CDR3 length is 17 residues. CDR1 is SGHNT, CDR2 YYREEE, per germline (reference sequence). DNA for the CDR3: TGTGCCAGCAGCGGACTAGCGGGAGGAAGCTCCTACAATGAGCAGTTCTTC. It yields the protein CASSGLAGGSSYNEQFF.

V and J are TRBV11-2 and TRBJ2-7, with TRBD2 matching 7 bases. The J segment lost 3 bases and the V segment lost 5 bases, leaving 10 bases of the junction unmatched. This CDR3 is built from 15 residues. Germline V gene sequence: CDR1 SGHAT, CDR2 FQNNGV. The CDR3 region is CASSVYSGSYYEQYF. The CDR3 DNA is TGTGCCAGCAGCGTCTATAGCGGGTCCTACTACGAGCAGTACTTC.

As for this clone: The same CDR3 can be traced to other DNA sequences in this sample. The chain employs TRBV5-1 and TRBJ2-5; no definite D call. The germline gives CDR1 SGHRS, CDR2 YFSETQ. Trimming pared 5 bases from V and 2 bases from J, leaving 4 bases between. This CDR3 spans 11 amino acids. The CDR3: CASSLQETQYF. CDR3 bases: TGCGCCAGCAGTTTACAAGAGACCCAGTACTTC.

The rearrangement joins TRBV5-1 to TRBJ1-5; 7 bases match TRBD1. The trim removed 0 bases at V and 8 bases at J, leaving 5 bases unmatched. Germline CDR1 is SGHRS and CDR2 is YFSETQ. This CDR3 region has 14 residues. CDR3 loop: CASSLGTQGEPQHF. DNA for the CDR3: TGCGCCAGCAGCTTGGGCACTCAGGGGGAGCCCCAGCATTTT.

V gene TRBV5-8 combines with J gene TRBJ1-2, with D uncertain. Trimming pared 3 bases from V and 4 bases from J, leaving 7 bases between. This CDR3 is built from 12 residues. Germline-derived CDR1 and CDR2 are SGHTS and YDEGEE. Here the CDR3 reads CASSYQFYGYTF. The CDR3 DNA sequence: TGTGCCAGCAGCTACCAATTCTATGGCTACACCTTC.

CDR3 sequence reads: CAWRAALHEQFF. Here the CDR3 DNA reads TGTGCCTGGAGAGCCGCCCTTCATGAGCAGTTCTTC. The chain joins TRBV30 to TRBJ2-1; D gene unclear. The V gene lost 3 bases and the J gene lost 8 bases, with 11 bases spanning the gap. The CDR3 is made up of 12 amino acids. CDR1 and CDR2 (germline): GTSNPN, SVGIG (reference sequence).

The chain couples TRBV18 to TRBJ1-1, with 9 bases aligning to TRBD1. The CDR3 runs to 13 residues. Unmatched junction bases numbered 5, after V lost 4 bases and J lost 8 bases. Looked up from germline, CDR1 is KGHSH and CDR2 is LQKENI. CDR3 in amino acids: CASSRDRETEAFF. The CDR3 nucleotides read TGTGCCAGCTCACGGGACAGGGAAACCGAAGCTTTCTTT.

The table lists this clone with a few counts. J is TRBJ2-1 and V is TRBV14; 7 bases are shared with TRBD2. Germline V gene sequence: CDR1 SGHDN, CDR2 FVKESK. This CDR3 has 13 residues. With V trimmed by 1 base and J by 6 bases, 0 bases remained unmatched. The CDR3 protein is CASSQGTSNEQFF. As DNA, the CDR3 is TGTGCCAGCAGCCAAGGGACTAGCAATGAGCAGTTCTTC.

The genes are TRBV13 and TRBJ1-2; D ambiguous. The germline CDR1 and CDR2 sequences are PRHDT and FYEKMQ (reference sequence). Trimming stripped 8 bases from V and 8 bases from J, with 6 bases between. This CDR3 spans 9 amino acids. The CDR3: CASLRGYTF. The CDR3 DNA is TGTGCCAGCCTGAGGGGCTACACCTTC.

CDR3 bases: TGTGCCAGCAAGACAGGCAATCAGCCCCAGCATTTT. Translation gives CASKTGNQPQHF. The J gene is TRBJ1-5, the V gene TRBV19; weak D call: TRBD1 (5 bases). Between the trimmed V and J ends, which lost 9 bases and 2 bases, there was a span of 8 bases. CDR3 length equals 12 residues. Germline lookup yields CDR1 LNHDA and CDR2 SQIVND (reference sequence). The complete variable domain, with remaining parts taken from reference TRBV19 and TRBJ1-5, reads DGGITQSPKYLFRKEGQNVTLSCEQNLNHDAMYWYRQDPGQGLRLIYYSQIVNDFQKGDIAEGYSVSREKKESFPLTVTSAQKNPTAFYLCASKTGNQPQHFGDGTRLSIL.

The CDR3 sequence: CASSSTSMETQYF. Written as DNA, the CDR3 is TGCGCCAGCAGCTCTACTAGTATGGAGACCCAGTACTTC. The chain recombines TRBV5-1 with TRBJ2-5; perhaps TRBD2 as D (5 bases). Trimming cost V 3 bases and J 5 bases, with 11 bases left between them. The CDR3 extends over 13 amino acids. CDR1 SGHRS and CDR2 YFSETQ come from the germline V gene.

The chain is built from TRBV24-1 and TRBJ2-3, with TRBD1 as a possible D gene (6 bases). This CDR3 contains 16 residues. Germline CDR1 is KGHDR and CDR2 is SFDVKD. V gave up 3 bases and J gave up 0 bases, with 12 bases separating them. CDR3 residues: CATSDLTGLSTDTQYF. As DNA, the CDR3 is TGTGCCACCAGTGATCTCACAGGGTTGAGCACAGATACGCAGTATTTT.

The J gene is TRBJ2-7, the V gene TRBV3-1 (or the pseudogene TRBV3-2); weak D call: TRBD2 (7 bases). The V and J ends lost 0 bases and 4 bases respectively, with 22 bases between them. The CDR3 is made up of 18 amino acids. CDR1 and CDR2 from the germline V gene are LGHDT and YNNKEL (reference sequence). The DNA for the CDR3 is TGTGCCAGCAGCCAAGATAGTATAGTAAGGGGGGGAGGTTACGAGCAGTACTTC. This gives the protein CASSQDSIVRGGGYEQYF.

The V and J genes are TRBV7-2 and TRBJ2-7; 9 bases are shared with TRBD1. Trimming removed 3 bases from V and 3 bases from J; junction bases left unmatched: 0. Germline loops: CDR1 SGHTA, CDR2 FQGNSA. This CDR3 comprises 13 residues. CDR3 protein: CASSLTGGYEQYF. The CDR3 DNA reads TGTGCCAGCAGCTTGACAGGGGGCTACGAGCAGTACTTC.

The genes are TRBV19 and TRBJ2-3; 10 positions match TRBD2. Germline CDR1 is LNHDA and CDR2 is SQIVND (reference sequence). V was clipped by 5 bases and J by 5 bases; unmatched bases: 7. The CDR3 is 15 amino acids. The CDR3 region is CASSPLGLAIDTQYF. The CDR3 nucleotides read TGTGCCAGTAGTCCCCTGGGACTAGCGATAGATACGCAGTATTTT.

The V and J genes are TRBV12-3 or TRBV12-4 and TRBJ1-1; D gene unclear. V shed 6 bases and J shed 5 bases, with 13 bases lying between them. CDR3 length: 13 amino acids. The chain's CDR3 is CASSPPFGTEAFF. CDR3 nucleotide sequence: TGTGCCAGCAGCCCCCCATTCGGGACTGAAGCTTTCTTT.